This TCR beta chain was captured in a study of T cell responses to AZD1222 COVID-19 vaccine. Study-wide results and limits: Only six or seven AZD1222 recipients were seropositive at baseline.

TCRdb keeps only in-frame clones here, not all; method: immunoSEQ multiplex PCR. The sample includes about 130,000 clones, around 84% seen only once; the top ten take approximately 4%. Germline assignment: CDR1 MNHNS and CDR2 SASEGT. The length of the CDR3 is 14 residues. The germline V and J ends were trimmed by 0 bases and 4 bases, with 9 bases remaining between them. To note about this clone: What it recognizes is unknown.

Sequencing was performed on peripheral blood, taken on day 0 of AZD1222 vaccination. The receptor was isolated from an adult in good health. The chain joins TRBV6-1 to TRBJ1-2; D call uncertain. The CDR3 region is CASSEAGWSYGYTF. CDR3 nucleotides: TGTGCCAGCAGTGAAGCGGGTTGGAGCTATGGCTACACCTTC.